The present T cell receptor beta chain was sequenced within a study of T cells in women clearing cervical HPV infection. Study summary: Case blood was drawn when the lesion was first found; control blood after infection became undetectable. Case blood was drawn a median around 140 days after lesion detection.

Germline V CDR1 and CDR2: SQVTM, ANQGSEA. The CDR3 loop spans 13 amino acids. A remark on this clone: What it binds is unknown. The DNA ends 3 residues before the CDR3 does, and the rest of the CDR3 is filled in from the germline J gene.

Study-level results: Each sample's T-cell count was unknown, possibly confounding richness. Controls had more TRBV6-7 (approximately 0.15%) than cases (approximately 0.11%).

Sequencing used immunoSEQ multiplex PCR; TCRdb keeps in-frame clones, though not all of them. The listing records around 48,000 clones. The sequenced material came from blood buffy coat. The clonotype comes from a woman aged 18-70 years with a cervical HPV16 infection that either progressed to CIN3+ or cleared (not recorded which). The gene calls are TRBV29-1 and TRBJ1-1, with TRBD1 matching over 8 bases. This CDR3 is CSVESRFRGQAFF. Partial CDR3 DNA: TGCAGCGTTGAAAGTAGGTTCAGGGGGCAA.